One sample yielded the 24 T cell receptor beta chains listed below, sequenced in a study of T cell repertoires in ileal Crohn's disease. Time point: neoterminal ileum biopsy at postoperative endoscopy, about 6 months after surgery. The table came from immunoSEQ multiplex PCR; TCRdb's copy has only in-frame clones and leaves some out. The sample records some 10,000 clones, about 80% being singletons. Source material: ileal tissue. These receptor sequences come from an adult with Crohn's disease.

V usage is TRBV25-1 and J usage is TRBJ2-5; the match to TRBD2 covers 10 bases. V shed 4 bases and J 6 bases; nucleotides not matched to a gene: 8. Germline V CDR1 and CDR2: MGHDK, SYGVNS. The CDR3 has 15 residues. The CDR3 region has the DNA TGTGCCAGCAGTGGGACTAGCGGAGACGCCAAGACCCAGTACTTC. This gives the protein CASSGTSGDAKTQYF. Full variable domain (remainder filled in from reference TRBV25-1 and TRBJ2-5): EADIYQTPRYLVIGTGKKITLECSQTMGHDKMYWYQQDPGMELHLIHYSYGVNSTEKGDLSSESTVSRIRTEHFPLTLESARPSHTSQYLCASSGTSGDAKTQYFGPGTRLLVL.

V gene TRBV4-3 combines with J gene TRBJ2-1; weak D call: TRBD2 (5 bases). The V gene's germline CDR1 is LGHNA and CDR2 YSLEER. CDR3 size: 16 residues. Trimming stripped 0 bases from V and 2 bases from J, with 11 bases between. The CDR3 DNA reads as TGCGCCAGCAGCCAAGATGCAGCGGAGGCCTACAATGAGCAGTTCTTC. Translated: CASSQDAAEAYNEQFF.

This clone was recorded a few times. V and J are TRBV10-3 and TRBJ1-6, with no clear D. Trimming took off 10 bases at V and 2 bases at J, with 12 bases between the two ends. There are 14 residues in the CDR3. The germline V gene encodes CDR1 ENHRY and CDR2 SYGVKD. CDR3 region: CATDPGTYNSPLHF. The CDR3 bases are TGTGCCACCGACCCGGGGACCTATAATTCACCCCTCCACTTT.

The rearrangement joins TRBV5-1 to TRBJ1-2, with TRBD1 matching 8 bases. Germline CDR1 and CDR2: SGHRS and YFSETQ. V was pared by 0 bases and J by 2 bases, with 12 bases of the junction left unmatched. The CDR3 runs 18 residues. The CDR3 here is CASSLAFRATGENYGYTF. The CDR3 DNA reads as TGCGCCAGCAGCTTGGCCTTTCGGGCGACAGGGGAAAACTATGGCTACACCTTC.

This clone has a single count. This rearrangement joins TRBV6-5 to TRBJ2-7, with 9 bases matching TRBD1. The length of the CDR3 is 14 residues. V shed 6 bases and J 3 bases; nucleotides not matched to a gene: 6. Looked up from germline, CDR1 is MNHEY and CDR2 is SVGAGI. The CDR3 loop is CASRVGQGIYEQYF. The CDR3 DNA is TGTGCCAGCAGGGTTGGACAGGGGATCTACGAGCAGTACTTC.

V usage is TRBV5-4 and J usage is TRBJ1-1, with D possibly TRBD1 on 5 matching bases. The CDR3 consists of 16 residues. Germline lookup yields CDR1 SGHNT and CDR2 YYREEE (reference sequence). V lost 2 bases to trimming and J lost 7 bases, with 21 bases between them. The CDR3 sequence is CASSFSFRGSTREAFF. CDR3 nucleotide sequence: TGTGCCAGCAGCTTCTCCTTCCGGGGGTCTACCCGTGAAGCTTTCTTT.

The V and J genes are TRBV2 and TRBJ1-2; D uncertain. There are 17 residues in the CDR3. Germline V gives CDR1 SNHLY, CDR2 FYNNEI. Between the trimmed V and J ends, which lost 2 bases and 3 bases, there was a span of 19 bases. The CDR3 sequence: CASSESVAAAVDYGYTF. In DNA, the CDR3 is TGTGCCAGCAGTGAAAGCGTCGCGGCTGCCGTTGACTATGGCTACACCTTC.

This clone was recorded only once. In nucleotides, the CDR3 is TGTGCCAGCAGTTACTCGTTAGCAGGGTCGGGGACCCAGTACTTC. This translates into CASSYSLAGSGTQYF. The chain employs TRBV6-5 and TRBJ2-5; D might be TRBD1 (5 bases). Between the trimmed V and J ends, which lost 0 bases and 7 bases, there was a span of 15 bases. The CDR3 is 15 amino acids. Germline V gives CDR1 MNHEY, CDR2 SVGAGI.

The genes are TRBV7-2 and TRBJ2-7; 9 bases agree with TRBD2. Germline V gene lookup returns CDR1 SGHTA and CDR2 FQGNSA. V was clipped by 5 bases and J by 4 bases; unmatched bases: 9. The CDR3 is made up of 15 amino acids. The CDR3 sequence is CASSQSGTSRYEQYF. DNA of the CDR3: TGTGCCAGCAGCCAATCCGGGACTAGCCGTTACGAGCAGTACTTC.

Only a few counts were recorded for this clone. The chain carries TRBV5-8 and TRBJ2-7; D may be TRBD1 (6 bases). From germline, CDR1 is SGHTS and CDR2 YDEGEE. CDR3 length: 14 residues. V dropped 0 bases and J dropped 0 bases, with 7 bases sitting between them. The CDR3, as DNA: TGTGCCAGCAGCTTGGGGGACACCTCCTACGAGCAGTACTTC. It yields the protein CASSLGDTSYEQYF.

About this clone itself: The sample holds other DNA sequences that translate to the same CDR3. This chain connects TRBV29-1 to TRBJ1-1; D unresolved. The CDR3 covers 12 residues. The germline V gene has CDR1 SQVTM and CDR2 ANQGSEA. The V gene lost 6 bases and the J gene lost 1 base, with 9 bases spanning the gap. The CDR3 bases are TGCAGCGTGGCACCAGGGAACACTGAAGCTTTCTTT. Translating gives CSVAPGNTEAFF.

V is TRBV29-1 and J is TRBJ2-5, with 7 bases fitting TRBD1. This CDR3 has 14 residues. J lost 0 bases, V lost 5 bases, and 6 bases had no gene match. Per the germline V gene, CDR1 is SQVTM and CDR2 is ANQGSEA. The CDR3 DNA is TGCAGCGTTACGAGGACAGGATACCAAGAGACCCAGTACTTC. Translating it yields CSVTRTGYQETQYF.

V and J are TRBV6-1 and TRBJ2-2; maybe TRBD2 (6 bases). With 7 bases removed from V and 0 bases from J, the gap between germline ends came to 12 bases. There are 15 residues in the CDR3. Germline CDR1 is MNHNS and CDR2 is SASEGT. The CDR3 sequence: CASNPGLANTGELFF. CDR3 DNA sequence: TGTGCCAGCAACCCGGGACTGGCGAACACCGGGGAGCTGTTTTTT.

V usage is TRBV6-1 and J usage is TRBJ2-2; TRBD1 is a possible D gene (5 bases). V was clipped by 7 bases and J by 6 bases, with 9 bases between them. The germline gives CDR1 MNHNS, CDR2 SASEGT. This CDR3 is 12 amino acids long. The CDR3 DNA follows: TGTGCCAGCATAGGCAGGGCCGGGGAGCTGTTTTTT. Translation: CASIGRAGELFF.

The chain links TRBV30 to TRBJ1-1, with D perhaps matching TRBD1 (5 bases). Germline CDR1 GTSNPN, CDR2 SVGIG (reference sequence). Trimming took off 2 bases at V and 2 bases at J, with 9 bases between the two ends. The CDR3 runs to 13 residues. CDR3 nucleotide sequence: TGTGCCTGGAGTAGGGGTTTCAACACTGAAGCTTTCTTT. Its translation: CAWSRGFNTEAFF.

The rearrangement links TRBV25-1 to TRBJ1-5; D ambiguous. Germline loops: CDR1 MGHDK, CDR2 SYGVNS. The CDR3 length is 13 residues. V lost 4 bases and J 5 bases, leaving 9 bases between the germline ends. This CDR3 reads CASSGSSDQPQHF. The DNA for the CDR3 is TGTGCCAGCAGTGGCAGCAGCGATCAGCCCCAGCATTTT.

The CDR3 protein is CAISEKGTGVYTF. CDR3 bases: TGTGCCATCAGTGAAAAAGGGACAGGAGTCTACACCTTC. J is TRBJ1-2 and V is TRBV10-3; the match to TRBD1 covers 8 bases. Germline-derived CDR1 and CDR2 are ENHRY and SYGVKD. There are 13 residues in the CDR3. The V gene end was trimmed by 3 bases and the J gene end by 10 bases; junction bases not matched to a gene: 7.

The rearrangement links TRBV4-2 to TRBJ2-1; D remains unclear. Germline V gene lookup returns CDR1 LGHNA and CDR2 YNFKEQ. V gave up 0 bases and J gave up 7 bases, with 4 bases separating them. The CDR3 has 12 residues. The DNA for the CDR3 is TGTGCCAGCAGCCAAGATTTAAATGAGCAGTTCTTC. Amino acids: CASSQDLNEQFF.

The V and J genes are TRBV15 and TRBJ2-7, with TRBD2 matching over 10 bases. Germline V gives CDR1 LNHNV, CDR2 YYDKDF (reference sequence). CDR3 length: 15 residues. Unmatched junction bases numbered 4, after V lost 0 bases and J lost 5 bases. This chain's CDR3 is CATSRELAGLDEQYF. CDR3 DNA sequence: TGTGCCACCAGCAGAGAACTAGCGGGGTTGGACGAGCAGTACTTC. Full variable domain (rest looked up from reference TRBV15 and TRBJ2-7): DAMVIQNPRYQVTQFGKPVTLSCSQTLNHNVMYWYQQKSSQAPKLLFHYYDKDFNNEADTPDNFQSRRPNTSFCFLDIRSPGLGDTAMYLCATSRELAGLDEQYFGPGTRLTVT.

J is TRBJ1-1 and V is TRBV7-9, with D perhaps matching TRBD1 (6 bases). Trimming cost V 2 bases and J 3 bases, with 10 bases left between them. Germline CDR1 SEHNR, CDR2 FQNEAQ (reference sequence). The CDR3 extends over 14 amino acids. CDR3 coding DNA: TGTGCCAGCAGCTTAAAGGGACAATACACTGAAGCTTTCTTT. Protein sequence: CASSLKGQYTEAFF.

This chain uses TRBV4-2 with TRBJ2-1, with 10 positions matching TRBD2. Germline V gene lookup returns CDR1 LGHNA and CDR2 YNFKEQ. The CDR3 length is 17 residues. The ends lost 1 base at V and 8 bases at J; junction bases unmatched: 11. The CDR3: CASSQGASGGPADEQFF. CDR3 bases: TGTGCCAGCAGCCAAGGGGCTAGCGGGGGCCCGGCGGATGAGCAGTTCTTC.

The CDR3 loop reads CASTLGATTDTQYF. In DNA, the CDR3 is TGTGCCAGCACTTTGGGGGCTACCACAGATACGCAGTATTTT. The rearrangement uses TRBV6-1 and TRBJ2-3, with D maybe TRBD1 (6 bases). The V gene lost 7 bases and the J gene lost 2 bases, with 13 bases spanning the gap. The CDR3 sequence is 14 residues long. The germline gives CDR1 MNHNS, CDR2 SASEGT.

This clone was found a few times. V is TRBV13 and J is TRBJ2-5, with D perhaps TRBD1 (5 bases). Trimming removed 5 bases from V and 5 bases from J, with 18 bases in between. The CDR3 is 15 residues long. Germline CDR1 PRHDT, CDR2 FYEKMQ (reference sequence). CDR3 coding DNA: TGTGCCAGCAGCCCGGATACCACAGGCTTCGAGACCCAGTACTTC. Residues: CASSPDTTGFETQYF.

CDR3 amino acids: CASSHGPNTGELFF. In DNA form, the CDR3 reads TGTGCCAGCAGCCATGGGCCTAACACCGGGGAGCTGTTTTTT. This chain links TRBV7-2 with TRBJ2-2; no clear D gene. CDR1 and CDR2 from the germline V gene are SGHTA and FQGNSA. Trimming removed 5 bases at V and 2 bases at J, with 9 bases between. The CDR3 is 14 amino acids.